This T cell receptor beta chain was recorded in a study of blood T cells in healthy people across ages. With a J-beta primer mix and a sample-barcoded 5' primer, a second PCR ran about 7 to 12 cycles. TCRdb recomputed calls from the 5' RACE reads with MiXCR, one row per CDR3 protein. The sample comprises around 650,000 distinct CDR3 sequences, roughly 41% of which are singletons, and about 30% rests with the top ten. The study's findings and limits: Across samples, TCR beta diversity tracked strongly with naive T cell percentage. Measured against age, TCR beta diversity per million T cells decreased in a roughly linear manner.

In regard to this clonotype: The antigen is unknown. It may be a read error: a sequence one base away is much more abundant.

The receptor was derived from a man older than 75 in good health. The source material was blood.

CDR3 amino acids: CASSLAGDPNLSPPHF. As DNA, the CDR3 is TGCGCCAGCAGCTTGGCTGGGGATCCGAATTTGTCACCCCCCCACTTT. The V call is TRBV5-1, the J call TRBJ1-6; D is ambiguous. Per the germline V gene, CDR1 is SGHRS and CDR2 is YFSETQ. The CDR3 has 16 amino acids.